Each of the 6 T cell receptor beta chains below was sequenced from the same sample in a study of human T cells and chemical hapten exposure. TCRdb analysed the RACE reads with MiXCR anew, one entry per CDR3 protein. The repertoire includes 55,000 to 75,000 distinct CDR3 sequences, 6.7% of them detected once, and approximately 1.7% sits in the top ten. Time point of the sample: pre-sensitization, week 0. Treatment meaning: therapeutic diphenylcyclopropenone sensitization with weekly scalp DPC. The sequences come from whole blood, collected in connection with sensitization to the hapten diphenylcyclopropenone (DPC). Source of these receptors: a woman in her twenties or thirties with alopecia areata. Some clones in this sample may be carry-over from other donors' samples.

The sample holds a few counts of this clonotype. The chain carries TRBV4-1 and TRBJ1-5; 7 nucleotides agree with TRBD1. Germline CDR1 is MGHRA and CDR2 is YSYEKL. V trimming: 4 bases; J trimming: 4 bases; junction bases outside the gene matches: 10. CDR3 length: 16 amino acids. CDR3 DNA sequence: TGCGCCAGCAGCCCCACGGAAGACAGGGCAAATCAGCCCCAGCATTTT. Residues: CASSPTEDRANQPQHF.

The sample holds many counts of this clonotype. The chain carries TRBV20-1 and TRBJ1-5; D is unclear. From germline, CDR1 is DFQATT and CDR2 SNEGSKA (reference sequence). V gave up 6 bases and J gave up 0 bases, with 18 bases separating them. The CDR3 covers 16 residues. CDR3 amino acids: CSAPTSGPYSNQPQHF. In DNA form, the CDR3 reads TGCAGTGCCCCCACTAGCGGGCCTTATAGCAATCAGCCCCAGCATTTT.

This clonotype was detected many times. The chain has TRBV29-1 and TRBJ2-5, with 8 positions matching TRBD1. The CDR3 has 15 residues. The J segment lost 0 bases and the V segment lost 1 base, leaving 4 bases of the junction unmatched. Germline V gene sequence: CDR1 SQVTM, CDR2 ANQGSEA. The CDR3 nucleotides are TGCAGCGTTGAAGGTCCGACAGGGGACCAAGAGACCCAGTACTTC. The encoded protein is CSVEGPTGDQETQYF. The whole variable domain, remainder taken from reference TRBV29-1 and TRBJ2-5, is SAVISQKPSRDICQRGTSLTIQCQVDSQVTMMFWYRQQPGQSLTLIATANQGSEATYESGFVIDKFPISRPNLTFSTLTVSNMSPEDSSIYLCSVEGPTGDQETQYFGPGTRLLVL.

This sequence joins TRBV6-2 or TRBV6-3 and TRBJ2-1; 13 positions agree with TRBD2. Germline V gene sequence: CDR1 MNHEY, CDR2 SVGEGT. Trimming cost V 4 bases and J 5 bases; bases outside gene matches: 2. The CDR3 length is 15 residues. The CDR3 nucleotides read TGTGCCAGCAGTTCGGGACTAGCGGGGAACAATGAGCAGTTCTTC. Its protein product is CASSSGLAGNNEQFF.

Ten or more counts support this clonotype. V is TRBV3-1 and J is TRBJ1-2; perhaps TRBD1 as D (5 bases). V shed 3 bases and J shed 6 bases, with 14 bases lying between them. Per the germline V gene, CDR1 is LGHDT and CDR2 is YNNKEL (reference sequence). The CDR3 spans 14 residues. The CDR3 loop is CASSHLGGDNGYTF. The CDR3, as DNA: TGTGCCAGCAGCCATCTGGGAGGGGATAATGGCTACACCTTC.

This clonotype was recorded at least ten times. The chain is built from TRBV2 and TRBJ2-7, with a possible D match to TRBD1 (6 bases). CDR1 and CDR2 (germline): SNHLY, FYNNEI. The CDR3 has 15 amino acids. V lost 7 bases, J lost 0 bases, and 16 bases lay in between. CDR3 in DNA: TGTGCCAGCACGACCACAGGGAGCCTCTCCTACGAGCAGTACTTC. The encoded protein is CASTTTGSLSYEQYF.